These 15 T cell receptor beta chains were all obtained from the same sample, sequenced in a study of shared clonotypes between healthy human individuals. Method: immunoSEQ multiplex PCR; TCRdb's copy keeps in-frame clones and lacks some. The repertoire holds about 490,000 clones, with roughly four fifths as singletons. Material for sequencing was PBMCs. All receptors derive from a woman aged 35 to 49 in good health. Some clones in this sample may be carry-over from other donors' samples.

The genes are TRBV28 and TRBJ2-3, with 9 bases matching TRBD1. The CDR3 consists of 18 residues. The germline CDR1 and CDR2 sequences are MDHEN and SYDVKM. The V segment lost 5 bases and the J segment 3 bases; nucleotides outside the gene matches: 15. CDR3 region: CASSNPGQGGVFTDTQYF. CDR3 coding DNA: TGTGCCAGCAGTAACCCGGGACAGGGTGGGGTGTTTACAGATACGCAGTATTTT.

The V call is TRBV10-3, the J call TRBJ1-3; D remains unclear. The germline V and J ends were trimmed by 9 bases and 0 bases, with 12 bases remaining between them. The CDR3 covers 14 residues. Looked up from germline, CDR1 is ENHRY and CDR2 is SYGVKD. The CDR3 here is CAIAPGSSGNTIYF. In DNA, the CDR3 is TGTGCCATTGCCCCGGGGTCCTCTGGAAACACCATATATTTT.

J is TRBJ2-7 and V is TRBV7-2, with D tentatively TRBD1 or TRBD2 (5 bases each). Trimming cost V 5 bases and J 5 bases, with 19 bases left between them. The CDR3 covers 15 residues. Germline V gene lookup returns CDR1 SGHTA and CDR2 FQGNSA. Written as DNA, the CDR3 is TGTGCCAGCAGCACCGGGGCCCCAAGACGAGACGAGCAGTACTTC. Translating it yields CASSTGAPRRDEQYF.

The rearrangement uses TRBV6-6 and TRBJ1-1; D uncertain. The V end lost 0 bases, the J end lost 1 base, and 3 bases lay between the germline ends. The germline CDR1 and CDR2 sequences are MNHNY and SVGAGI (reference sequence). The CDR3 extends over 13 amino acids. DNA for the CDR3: TGTGCCAGCAGTTACTCAACGAACACTGAAGCTTTCTTT. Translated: CASSYSTNTEAFF.

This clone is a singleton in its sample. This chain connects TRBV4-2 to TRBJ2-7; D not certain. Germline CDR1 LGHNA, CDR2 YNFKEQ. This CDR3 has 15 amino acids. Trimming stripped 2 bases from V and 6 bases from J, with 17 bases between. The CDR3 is CASSQNLQSASEQYF. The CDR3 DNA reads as TGTGCCAGCAGCCAAAACCTACAATCGGCTTCCGAGCAGTACTTC.

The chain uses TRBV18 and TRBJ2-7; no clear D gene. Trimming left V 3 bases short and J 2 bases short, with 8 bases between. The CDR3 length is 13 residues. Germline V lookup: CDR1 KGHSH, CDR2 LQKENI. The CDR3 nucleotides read TGTGCCAGCTCACCCAAGACACCCTACGAGCAGTACTTC. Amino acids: CASSPKTPYEQYF.

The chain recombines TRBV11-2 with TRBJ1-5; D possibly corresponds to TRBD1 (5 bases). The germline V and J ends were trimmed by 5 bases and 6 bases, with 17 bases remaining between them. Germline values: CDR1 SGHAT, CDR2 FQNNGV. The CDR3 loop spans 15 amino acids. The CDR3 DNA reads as TGTGCCAGCAGCCAAGGACGGCCGAGGGGTCAGCCCCAGCATTTT. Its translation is CASSQGRPRGQPQHF.

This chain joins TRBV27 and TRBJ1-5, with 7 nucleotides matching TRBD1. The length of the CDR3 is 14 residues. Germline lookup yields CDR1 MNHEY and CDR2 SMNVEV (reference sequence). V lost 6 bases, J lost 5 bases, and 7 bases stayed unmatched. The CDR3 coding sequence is TGTGCCAGCAGCCCTAGACAGGGTCATCAGCCCCAGCATTTT. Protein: CASSPRQGHQPQHF.

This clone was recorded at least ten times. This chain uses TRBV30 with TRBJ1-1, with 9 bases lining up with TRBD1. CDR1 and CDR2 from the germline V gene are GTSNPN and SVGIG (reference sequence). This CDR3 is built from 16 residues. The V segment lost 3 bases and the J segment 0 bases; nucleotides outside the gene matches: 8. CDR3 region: CAWSHKTGGVNTEAFF. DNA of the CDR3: TGTGCCTGGAGCCATAAGACAGGGGGGGTGAACACTGAAGCTTTCTTT.

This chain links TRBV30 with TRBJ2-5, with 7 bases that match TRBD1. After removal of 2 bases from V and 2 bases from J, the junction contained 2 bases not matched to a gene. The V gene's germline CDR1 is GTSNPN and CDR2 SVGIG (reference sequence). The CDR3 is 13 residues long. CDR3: CAWSRQGQETQYF. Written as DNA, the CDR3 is TGTGCCTGGAGTCGACAGGGACAAGAGACCCAGTACTTC. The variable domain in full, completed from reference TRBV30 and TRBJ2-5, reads SQTIHQWPATLVQPVGSPLSLECTVEGTSNPNLYWYRQAAGRGLQLLFYSVGIGQISSEVPQNLSASRPQDRQFILSSKKLLLSDSGFYLCAWSRQGQETQYFGPGTRLLVL.

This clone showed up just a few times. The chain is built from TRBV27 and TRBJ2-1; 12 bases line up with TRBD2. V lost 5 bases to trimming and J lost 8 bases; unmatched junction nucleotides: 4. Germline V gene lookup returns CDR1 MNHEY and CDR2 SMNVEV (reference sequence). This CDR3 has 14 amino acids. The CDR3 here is CASSRTSGVDEQFF. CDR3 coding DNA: TGTGCCAGCAGTAGGACTAGCGGGGTCGATGAGCAGTTCTTC.

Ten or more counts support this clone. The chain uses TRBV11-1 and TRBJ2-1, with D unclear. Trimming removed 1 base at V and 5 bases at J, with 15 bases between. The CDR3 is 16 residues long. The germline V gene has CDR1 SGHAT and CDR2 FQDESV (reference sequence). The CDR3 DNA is TGTGCCAGCAGCTTAGGGCCGCCTAGTCTCCACAATGAGCAGTTCTTC. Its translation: CASSLGPPSLHNEQFF.

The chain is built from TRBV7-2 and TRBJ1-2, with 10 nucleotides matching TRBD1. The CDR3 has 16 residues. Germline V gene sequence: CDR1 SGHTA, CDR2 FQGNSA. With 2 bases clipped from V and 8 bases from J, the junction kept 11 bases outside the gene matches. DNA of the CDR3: TGTGCCAGCAGCTTACCCGGGACAGGGGAGGGCCCGGGCTACACCTTC. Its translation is CASSLPGTGEGPGYTF. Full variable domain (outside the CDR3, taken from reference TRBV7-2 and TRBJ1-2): GAGVSQSPSNKVTEKGKDVELRCDPISGHTALYWYRQSLGQGLEFLIYFQGNSAPDKSGLPSDRFSAERTGGSVSTLTIQRTQQEDSAVYLCASSLPGTGEGPGYTFGSGTRLTVV.

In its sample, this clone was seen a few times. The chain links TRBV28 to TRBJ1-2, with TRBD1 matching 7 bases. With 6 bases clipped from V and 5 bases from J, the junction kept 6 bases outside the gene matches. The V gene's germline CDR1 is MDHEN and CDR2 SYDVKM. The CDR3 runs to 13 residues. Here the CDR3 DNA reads TGTGCCAGCAGGGAACAGGGGAAGTATGGCTACACCTTC. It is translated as CASREQGKYGYTF.

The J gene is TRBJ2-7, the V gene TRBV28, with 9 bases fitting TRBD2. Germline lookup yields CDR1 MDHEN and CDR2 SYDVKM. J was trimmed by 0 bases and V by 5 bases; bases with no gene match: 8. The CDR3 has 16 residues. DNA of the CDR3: TGTGCCAGCAGTCACCTTCGGACTAGCGACTCCTACGAGCAGTACTTC. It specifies CASSHLRTSDSYEQYF.